The rows below give T cell receptor beta chains drawn from one sample of a study of metastatic and nonmetastatic thyroid tumors. TCRdb redid the clone calls on the PCR reads using MiXCR. In the table there are roughly 40,000 clones, about 16% of which are singletons. The sequenced sample was blood. These receptors were taken from a female donor with papillary thyroid cancer or a benign thyroid nodule (not recorded which). Some clones in this sample may be carry-over from other donors' samples. The conserved cysteine and the conserved F or W are not part of the CDR3 here. Each record gives: D gene, CDR3 length, V gene, J gene, CDR3 protein. A D gene is named only where the DNA matches it firmly.

>NA|12|TRBV2|TRBJ1-3
ASSFGGERNTIY
>NA|13|TRBV20-1|TRBJ2-3
SARDPGKHTDTQY
>TRBD1|10|TRBV30|TRBJ1-5
AWGDSYQPQH
>NA|11|TRBV7-6|TRBJ2-2
ASSPMNTGELF
>NA|12|TRBV20-1|TRBJ2-7
SARMDPSWGEQY
>NA|12|TRBV3-1|TRBJ1-1
ASSKQDSNTEAF
>NA|12|TRBV27|TRBJ2-7
ASSTSDRLHEQY
>TRBD1|13|TRBV30|TRBJ2-7
AWIYPGQGFYEQY
>NA|11|TRBV18|TRBJ1-1
ASSPGQNTEAF
>NA|10|TRBV11-3|TRBJ1-2
ASSTRPNGYT
>NA|11|TRBV28|TRBJ2-7
ASSSRAGYEQY
>TRBD1|11|TRBV29-1|TRBJ1-1
SPYRGGNTEAF
>NA|8|TRBV10-3|TRBJ2-7
AIPRGMDA
>NA|14|TRBV13|TRBJ2-7
ASSLLVEAADYEQY
>NA|12|TRBV29-1|TRBJ2-3
SVERRSSTDTQY
>TRBD2|12|TRBV12-3/TRBV12-4|TRBJ2-7
ASRDSGGSYEQY
>TRBD1|12|TRBV27|TRBJ1-2
ASSPSHRGGGYT
>TRBD1|12|TRBV9|TRBJ1-1
ASRKGTGWTEAF
>NA|11|TRBV7-2|TRBJ2-7
ASSPPPSYEQY
>NA|11|TRBV5-1|TRBJ2-5
ASSPRVMETQY
>TRBD2|13|TRBV6-6|TRBJ2-1
ASSYASGSLDEQF
>NA|12|TRBV5-1|TRBJ2-7
ASSFGQRYDEQY
>NA|15|TRBV25-1|TRBJ1-3
ASSEYRPGTSGNTIY